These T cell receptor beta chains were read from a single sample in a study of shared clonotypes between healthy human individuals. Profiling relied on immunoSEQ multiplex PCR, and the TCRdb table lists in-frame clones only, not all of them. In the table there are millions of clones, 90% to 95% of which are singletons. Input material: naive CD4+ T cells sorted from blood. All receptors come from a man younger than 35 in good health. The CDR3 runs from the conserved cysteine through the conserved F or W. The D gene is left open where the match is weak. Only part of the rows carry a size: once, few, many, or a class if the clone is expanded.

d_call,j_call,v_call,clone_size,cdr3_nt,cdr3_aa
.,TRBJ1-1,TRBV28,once,TGTGCCAGCGTCGTTCCGGACCGGCCCCGCCAAGCTTTCTTT,CASVVPDRPRQAFF
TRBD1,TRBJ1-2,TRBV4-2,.,TGTGCCAGCAGCCAAGATGGGGACAGGGGGCCTTGGGGCTACACCTTC,CASSQDGDRGPWGYTF
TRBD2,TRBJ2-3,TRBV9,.,TGTGCCAGCAGCGTATCCGGGACTAGCGGGATTAGAGCAGATACGCAGTATTTT,CASSVSGTSGIRADTQYF
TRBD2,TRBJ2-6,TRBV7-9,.,TGTGCCAGCAGCCCGGTTCTCTCGGGAGGGGAGGCCAACGTCCTGACTTTC,CASSPVLSGGEANVLTF
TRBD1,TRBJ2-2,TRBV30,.,TGTGCCTGGAGGGGACAGGGGCGGGTCGGGGAGCTGTTTTTT,CAWRGQGRVGELFF
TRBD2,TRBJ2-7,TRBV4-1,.,TGCGCCAGCAGCCCGGGACTAGCGGGAGCCTACGAGCAGTACTTC,CASSPGLAGAYEQYF
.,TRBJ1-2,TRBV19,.,TGTGCCAGTAGTACCCCAGGGGTAGGAGGCTACACCTTC,CASSTPGVGGYTF
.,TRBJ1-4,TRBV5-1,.,TGCGCCAGCAGCTTGTCCGGAGGAAATGAAAAACTGTTTTTT,CASSLSGGNEKLFF
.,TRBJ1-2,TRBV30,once,TGTGCCTGGAGTAAAAATGCGGGGGGCAGAGCTAACTATGGCTACACCTTC,CAWSKNAGGRANYGYTF
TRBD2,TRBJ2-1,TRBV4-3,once,TGCGCCAGCAGCCAAGAACTAGCGGGAACACAGTTCTTC,CASSQELAGTQFF
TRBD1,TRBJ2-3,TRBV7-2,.,TGTGCCAGCAGCCCGGACAGGGTCAGTACGCAGTATTTT,CASSPDRVSTQYF
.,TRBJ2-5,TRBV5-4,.,TGTGCCAGCAGCGTCCTAGATCTCCTCCAAGAGACCCAGTACTTC,CASSVLDLLQETQYF
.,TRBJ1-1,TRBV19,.,TGTGCCAGTAGTCCCGCCTTACAGAAAATGAACACTGAAGCTTTCTTT,CASSPALQKMNTEAFF
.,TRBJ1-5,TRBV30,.,TGTGCCTGGAGTGGGGCCCAGGGTGGGCAGCCCCAGCATTTT,CAWSGAQGGQPQHF
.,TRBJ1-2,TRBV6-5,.,TGTGCCAGCAGTTACTCGCAGGGTTGGGCTGGCTACACCTTC,CASSYSQGWAGYTF
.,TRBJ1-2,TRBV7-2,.,TGTGCCAGCAGCTTAGAGCACAGACCTTTCTATGGCTACACCTTC,CASSLEHRPFYGYTF
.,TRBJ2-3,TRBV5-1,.,TGCGCCAGCAGTCTTCCCCCAGGGAGCACAGATACGCAGTATTTT,CASSLPPGSTDTQYF
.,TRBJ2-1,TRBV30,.,TGTGCCTGGAGTCTAAGGGATGAGCAGTTCTTC,CAWSLRDEQFF
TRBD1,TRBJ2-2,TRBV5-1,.,TGCGCCAGCGGACAAAAAACAGGGGGCACGAACACCGGGGAGCTGTTTTTT,CASGQKTGGTNTGELFF
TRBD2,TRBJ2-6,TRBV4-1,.,TGCGCCAGCAGCCAAGTACTTCCGGGGGGTGGGCTACCTGGGGCCAACGTCCTGACTTTC,CASSQVLPGGGLPGANVLTF
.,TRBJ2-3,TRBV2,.,TGTGCCAGCAGTGAATCGGGGGTTCGGACAGATACGCAGTATTTT,CASSESGVRTDTQYF